This is a list of T cell receptor beta chains from one sample in a study of CD8+CD57+ T cells in acquired aplastic anemia. MiXCR, applied by TCRdb to the reads, yields one record per CDR3 protein. Of hundreds of thousands of distinct CDR3 sequences detected, just under 70% appear once; the ten largest clones hold 4%. Sequencing used sorted CD4+, CD8+, or CD8+CD57+ T cells (not recorded which) from PBMCs. Receptors originate from a human donor in good health, serving as a control. Each CDR3 is given without its conserved first and last residue.

J gene	V gene	CDR3 protein
TRBJ1-2	TRBV20-1	SASIQGATHGYT
TRBJ2-3	TRBV10-3	AIRASGGVLGTDTQY
TRBJ1-2	TRBV20-1	SARDNAGGEYGYT
-	TRBV7-6	ASNPGQSSPLH
TRBJ1-1	TRBV29-1	SVTGQGVSSTEAF
TRBJ1-2	TRBV20-1	GPGTTTDTHT
-	TRBV7-9	ASTPTGNGEQY
TRBJ1-6	TRBV20-1	SARVPGVRPLH
TRBJ2-6	TRBV29-1	SGTESGANVLI
TRBJ2-1	TRBV6-1	AIRTPGYEQF
TRBJ1-1	TRBV5-6	ASRSGQGYTEAS
TRBJ2-3	TRBV7-3	ASSLTSYEQYFGY
TRBJ2-7	TRBV12-5	ASGSTDFSYEQY
TRBJ1-1	TRBV7-2	ASSQYAATEAF
TRBJ2-2	TRBV5-5	ASSFCLVGGELF
TRBJ1-2	TRBV6-2/TRBV6-3	ASGSTDSLYGYT
TRBJ2-2	TRBV15	ATSKLGDLSLTGELF
TRBJ1-2	TRBV7-9	ATSRDRRGDGHI
TRBJ2-7	TRBV10-3	AISEAAREEQY
TRBJ1-6	TRBV5-1	ASSLGGRGNSPLH